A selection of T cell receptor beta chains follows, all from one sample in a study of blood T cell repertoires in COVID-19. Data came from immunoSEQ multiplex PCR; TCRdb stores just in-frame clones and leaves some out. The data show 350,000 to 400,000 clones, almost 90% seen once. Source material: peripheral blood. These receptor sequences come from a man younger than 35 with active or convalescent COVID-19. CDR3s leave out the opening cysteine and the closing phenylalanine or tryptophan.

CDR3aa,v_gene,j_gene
ASSPGQTTNEKLF,TRBV6-2/TRBV6-3,TRBJ1-4
ASSQDSGQEGGYT,TRBV3-1/TRBV3-2,TRBJ1-2
ASSLGGASPLH,TRBV28,TRBJ1-6
ASSILGGGTEAF,TRBV19,TRBJ1-1
ASSAKKSGTSGAYEQY,TRBV4-1,TRBJ2-7
ASSQNQMNTEAF,TRBV3-1/TRBV3-2,TRBJ1-1
ASSTRQGAYTEAF,TRBV19,TRBJ1-1
ASSYFSGRSYNEQF,TRBV6-5,TRBJ2-1
ASSLSPMGGLNYGYT,TRBV27,TRBJ1-2
ASKFDRSTEAF,TRBV7-2,TRBJ1-1
ASRKDSVHEQY,TRBV4-3,TRBJ2-7
ASSLVTGNSPLH,TRBV5-1,TRBJ1-6
ASSRDSGNSPLH,TRBV2,TRBJ1-6
ASSQGAGVRVTQY,TRBV4-3,TRBJ2-5
ATSRVLTVNTEAF,TRBV15,TRBJ1-1
ASSYDRDHEQY,TRBV7-3,TRBJ2-7
ASSISQGVPLETQY,TRBV19,TRBJ2-5
ASSHGRGRWGWNYGYT,TRBV23-1,TRBJ1-2
ASSQRERANYGYT,TRBV3-1/TRBV3-2,TRBJ1-2
ASSLTGGSTDTQY,TRBV27,TRBJ2-3
ASSRQALNTEAF,TRBV6-5,TRBJ1-1
ASSLAAGGNTGELF,TRBV5-4,TRBJ2-2
ASSLDRVAQPQH,TRBV28,TRBJ1-5
ASSVGSGLAGEETQY,TRBV9,TRBJ2-5
ASSPFDQFYEQY,TRBV28,TRBJ2-7
ASSDWGARGNGYT,TRBV9,TRBJ1-2
ASSAKERHRTEAF,TRBV7-2,TRBJ1-1
ASRSTGIEAF,TRBV7-9,TRBJ1-1
ASSQSRLAGGLQETQY,TRBV7-2,TRBJ2-5
ASSLHSGEGTDTQY,TRBV7-3,TRBJ2-3
ASSALGSLGTRTTGELF,TRBV5-1,TRBJ2-2
ASSLTSADYEQY,TRBV9,TRBJ2-7
SVGLAQETQY,TRBV29-1,TRBJ2-5
ASGNQAAGNTIY,TRBV28,TRBJ1-3
ASSQVDLRISSYEQY,TRBV4-2,TRBJ2-7
ASSPQGPLSGNTIY,TRBV5-1,TRBJ1-3
ASSFGELGTDTQY,TRBV11-3,TRBJ2-3
ASSPGPNQPQH,TRBV2,TRBJ1-5
ATPRSGTRYEQY,TRBV2,TRBJ2-7
ASSFNLRGRYEQY,TRBV5-8,TRBJ2-7
ASRLDGFSVLH,TRBV27,TRBJ1-6
ASRTTGGSQPQH,TRBV28,TRBJ1-5
ASHRVGGSSYNEQF,TRBV7-2,TRBJ2-1
ATRTGGFYEQY,TRBV6-5,TRBJ2-7
ASTPGLAGGNEQF,TRBV7-9,TRBJ2-1
ASSAGTGNNSPLH,TRBV6-2/TRBV6-3,TRBJ1-6
ASSQGNEQF,TRBV5-1,TRBJ2-1
ASSYGTGTDTQY,TRBV10-2,TRBJ2-3
ASSIPSYSNQPQH,TRBV19,TRBJ1-5
ASSFAGGGTDTQY,TRBV11-2,TRBJ2-3
ASSYSVTGSYEQY,TRBV6-5,TRBJ2-7
ASSLGPGGEVDYGYT,TRBV7-8,TRBJ1-2
ASSFLAVTDTQY,TRBV7-2,TRBJ2-3
ASSPPLPQGVYEQY,TRBV18,TRBJ2-7
ASEQNTEAF,TRBV28,TRBJ1-1
ASSFPGQNSPLH,TRBV19,TRBJ1-6
ASSPRPGLSPSSYNEQF,TRBV9,TRBJ2-1